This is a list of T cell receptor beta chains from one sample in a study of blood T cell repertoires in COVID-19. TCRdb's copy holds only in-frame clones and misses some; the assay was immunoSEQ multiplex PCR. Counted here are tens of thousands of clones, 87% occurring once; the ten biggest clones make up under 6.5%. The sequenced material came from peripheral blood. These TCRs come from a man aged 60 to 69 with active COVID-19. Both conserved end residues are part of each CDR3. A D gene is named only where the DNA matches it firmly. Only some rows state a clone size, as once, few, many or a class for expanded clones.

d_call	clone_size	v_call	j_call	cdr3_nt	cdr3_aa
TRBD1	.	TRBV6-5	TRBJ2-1	TGTGCCAGCAGTTACGAGGGGGCTTGGAATGAGCAGTTCTTC	CASSYEGAWNEQFF
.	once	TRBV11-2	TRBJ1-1	TGTGCCAGCAAAAGACAGAACACTGAAGCTTTCTTT	CASKRQNTEAFF
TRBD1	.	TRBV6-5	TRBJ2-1	TGTGCCAGCACCAGGGACAGGGTTGGCAATGAGCAGTTCTTC	CASTRDRVGNEQFF
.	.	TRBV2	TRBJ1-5	TGTGCCAGCAGCTCTTACAGGGCCAATCAGCCCCAGCATTTT	CASSSYRANQPQHF
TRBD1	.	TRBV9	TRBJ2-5	TGTGCCAGCAGCGTATACGGGACAGGGAAAGAGACCCAGTACTTC	CASSVYGTGKETQYF
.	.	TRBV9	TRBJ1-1	TGTGCCAGCATCGCAGGGAGACTACGGGAGGGGACTGAAGCTTTCTTT	CASIAGRLREGTEAFF
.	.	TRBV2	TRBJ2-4	TGTGCCAGCAGTGAGGAGTTAGCCAAAAACATTCAGTACTTC	CASSEELAKNIQYF
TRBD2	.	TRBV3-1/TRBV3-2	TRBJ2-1	TGTGCCAGCAGCCAAACCTCTAGCGGGGGGCCTGCCTACAATGAGCAGTTCTTC	CASSQTSSGGPAYNEQFF
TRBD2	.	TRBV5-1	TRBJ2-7	TGCGCCAGCAGCTTGGCGGGGGGGGCCACCTACGAGCAGTACTTC	CASSLAGGATYEQYF
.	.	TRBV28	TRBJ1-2	TGTGCCAGCAGTTTATCGGGGGGATTAGGGGCTAACTATGGCTACACCTTC	CASSLSGGLGANYGYTF
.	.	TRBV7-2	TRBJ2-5	TGTGCCAGCAGCCCGTGGACAGTGAGGGAGACCCAGTACTTC	CASSPWTVRETQYF
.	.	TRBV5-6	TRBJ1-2	TGTGCCAGCAGTCTCGGGAGACAGACCTATGGCTACACCTTC	CASSLGRQTYGYTF
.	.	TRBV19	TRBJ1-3	TGTGCCAGTAGTATAGTCACTGCCTCTGGAAACACCATATATTTT	CASSIVTASGNTIYF
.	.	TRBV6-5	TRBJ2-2	TGTGCCAGCAAGAGGATCTCGAACACCGGGGAGCTGTTTTTT	CASKRISNTGELFF
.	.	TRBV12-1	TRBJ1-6	.	CASSYLCLGQDSYNSPLHF
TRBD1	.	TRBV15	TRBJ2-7	TGTGCCACCAGCGGGGACAGGGGTCCCTACGAGCAGTACTTC	CATSGDRGPYEQYF
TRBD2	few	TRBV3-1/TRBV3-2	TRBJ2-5	TGTGCCAGCAGCCCCTCCTTCGGGGGGGCCCAAGAGACCCAGTACTTC	CASSPSFGGAQETQYF
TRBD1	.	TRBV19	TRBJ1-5	TGTGCCAGTAGCCCACAGGGGGCAAGGCAGCCCCAGCATTTT	CASSPQGARQPQHF
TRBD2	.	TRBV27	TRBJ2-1	TGTGCCAGCAGTTTAGGTCCGCGGGGGGGCCGGTCCTACAATGAGCAGTTCTTC	CASSLGPRGGRSYNEQFF
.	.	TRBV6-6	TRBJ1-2	TGTGCCAGCGCCAAGGAGGGGTTTAGAGGCTACACCTTC	CASAKEGFRGYTF
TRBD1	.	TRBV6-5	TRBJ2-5	TGTGCCAGCAGTTACGTCCGAACAGGGGGCGGAGAGACCCAGTACTTC	CASSYVRTGGGETQYF
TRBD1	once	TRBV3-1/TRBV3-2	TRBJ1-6	TGTGCCAGCAGCCCTGGACAGGGACAGATCCTCCACTTT	CASSPGQGQILHF
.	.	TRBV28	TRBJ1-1	TGTGCCAGCAGTTTTCAGGGGCATTCTGAAGCTTTCTTT	CASSFQGHSEAFF
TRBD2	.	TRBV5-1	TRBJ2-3	TGCGCCAGCAGCTTCGCTAGCGGGGGCCTAAGCACAGATACGCAGTATTTT	CASSFASGGLSTDTQYF
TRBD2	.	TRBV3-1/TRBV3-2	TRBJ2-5	TGTGCCAGCAGCCAGACTAGCGGGGGGGCCCCAGAGACCCAGTACTTC	CASSQTSGGAPETQYF
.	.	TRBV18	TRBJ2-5	TGTGCCAGCTCCCTGGGACTTTCCCAAGAGACCCAGTACTTC	CASSLGLSQETQYF
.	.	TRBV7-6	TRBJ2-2	TGTGCCAGCAGCCCCCAGTACGGGACCGGGGAGCTGTTTTTT	CASSPQYGTGELFF
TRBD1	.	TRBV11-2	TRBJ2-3	TGTGCCAGCAGAAAAGACAGGGGGCCAGATACGCAGTATTTT	CASRKDRGPDTQYF
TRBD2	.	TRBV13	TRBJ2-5	TGTGCCAGCAAGGGACTAGCGGGGATCCAAGAGACCCAGTACTTC	CASKGLAGIQETQYF
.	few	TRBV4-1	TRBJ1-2	TGCGCCAGCAGCCAAACAGGCTTAACCCCCTCCCATAACTATGGCTACACCTTC	CASSQTGLTPSHNYGYTF
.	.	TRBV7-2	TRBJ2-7	TGTGCCAGCAGCAAAGGGACGGGGGGCCTCTCCTACGAGCAGTACTTC	CASSKGTGGLSYEQYF
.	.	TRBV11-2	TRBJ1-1	TGTGCCAGCAGCAGGACAGACATGAACACTGAAGCTTTCTTT	CASSRTDMNTEAFF
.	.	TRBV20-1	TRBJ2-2	TGCAGTGCTAGACGCACCGGGGAGCTGTTTTTT	CSARRTGELFF
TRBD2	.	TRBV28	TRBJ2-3	TGTGCCAGCAGTCTCCTCTCACTAGCGGCTAGCACAGATACGCAGTATTTT	CASSLLSLAASTDTQYF
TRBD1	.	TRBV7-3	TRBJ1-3	TGTGCCAGCAGCTTAACGGGGACAGGGAAAGGAAACACCATATATTTT	CASSLTGTGKGNTIYF
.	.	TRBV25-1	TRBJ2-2	TGTGCCAGCAGTGAGGGCAGGGTGAACACCGGGGAGCTGTTTTTT	CASSEGRVNTGELFF
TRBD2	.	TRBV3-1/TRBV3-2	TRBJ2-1	TGTGCCAGCAGCCAAGACAGGGCTAGCGGGGCCTACAATGAGCAGTTCTTC	CASSQDRASGAYNEQFF